The 19 T cell receptor beta chains listed next were all sequenced from one sample in a study of cytomegalovirus exposure and HLA in healthy donors. Primers: 60 Vbeta forward and 13 Jbeta reverse. The method was immunoSEQ multiplex PCR; TCRdb's version includes in-frame clones alone and lacks a portion of them. The sample lists about 160,000 clones, about 80% occurring once. Sequenced input: PBMCs. Receptors were obtained from a man younger than 40 in good health and CMV-seronegative.

The chain recombines TRBV14 with TRBJ2-7; D perhaps matches TRBD1 (5 bases). Per germline, CDR1 SGHDN and CDR2 FVKESK. V lost 1 base to trimming and J lost 2 bases, with 18 bases between them. There are 17 residues in the CDR3. The CDR3 loop reads CASSQGLIREGAYEQYF. The CDR3 coding sequence is TGTGCCAGCAGCCAAGGATTAATTAGGGAAGGGGCCTACGAGCAGTACTTC. The whole variable domain, remainder taken from reference TRBV14 and TRBJ2-7, is EAGVTQFPSHSVIEKGQTVTLRCDPISGHDNLYWYRRVMGKEIKFLLHFVKESKQDESGMPNNRFLAERTGGTYSTLKVQPAELEDSGVYFCASSQGLIREGAYEQYFGPGTRLTVT.

The chain recombines TRBV5-4 with TRBJ1-2; no clear D. Germline loops: CDR1 SGHNT, CDR2 YYREEE (reference sequence). Trimming took 0 bases from V and 4 from J, leaving 7 bases between them. The CDR3 has 13 amino acids. CDR3 bases: TGTGCCAGCAGCTTGGAACAGTCCTATGGCTACACCTTC. Its protein product is CASSLEQSYGYTF.

This clone has more than one count but fewer than ten. V and J are TRBV4-3 and TRBJ2-1; tentatively, D is TRBD2 (5 bases). The length of the CDR3 is 15 residues. V lost 0 bases, J lost 6 bases, and 12 bases lay in between. Germline values: CDR1 LGHNA, CDR2 YSLEER. CDR3 protein: CASSQDHARGNEQFF. The DNA of the CDR3 is TGCGCCAGCAGCCAAGACCATGCTCGGGGCAATGAGCAGTTCTTC.

The chain couples TRBV28 to TRBJ1-2, with a possible D match to TRBD1 (6 bases). Deletions cut 8 bases from V and 4 bases from J, with 14 bases between. The CDR3 totals 13 residues. Germline V gene lookup returns CDR1 MDHEN and CDR2 SYDVKM. CDR3 DNA sequence: TGTGCCAGCTGTTCTACAGGGCCCTATGGCTACACCTTC. Its translation is CASCSTGPYGYTF.

Worth noting for this clone: Other DNA sequences from this sample encode an identical CDR3 as well. The chain carries TRBV19 and TRBJ2-2; TRBD1 is a possible D gene (5 bases). Germline V gene data show CDR1 as LNHDA and CDR2 as SQIVND (reference sequence). The CDR3 runs 15 residues. V lost 3 bases and J lost 5, with 13 bases in between. CDR3 nucleotide sequence: TGTGCCAGTAGTATTTCCCGACAGAGAACCGGGGAGCTGTTTTTT. Translated: CASSISRQRTGELFF.

This clone was counted once. This chain joins TRBV10-3 and TRBJ2-7; tentatively, D is TRBD1 (5 bases). CDR1 is ENHRY and CDR2 is SYGVKD in the germline V gene. V lost 0 bases, J lost 2 bases, and 8 bases lay in between. CDR3 length: 14 amino acids. The CDR3 loop reads CAISESTETYEQYF. Written as DNA, the CDR3 is TGTGCCATCAGTGAGTCGACAGAGACCTACGAGCAGTACTTC.

The CDR3 bases are TGTGCCAGCAGTTACTCGCCGGGACAGGGCGTGAACACCATATATTTT. Translating it yields CASSYSPGQGVNTIYF. The chain employs TRBV6-6 and TRBJ1-3; TRBD1 matches at 9 bases. The V gene's germline CDR1 is MNHNY and CDR2 SVGAGI (reference sequence). V was pared by 0 bases and J by 7 bases, with 7 bases of the junction left unmatched. CDR3 length: 16 amino acids.

This rearrangement joins TRBV5-4 to TRBJ1-1; TRBD1 is a possible D gene (5 bases). V lost 1 base and J lost 5, with 12 bases in between. CDR1 and CDR2 (germline): SGHNT, YYREEE (reference sequence). The CDR3 length is 14 residues. CDR3 protein: CASSLIVRDTEAFF. The CDR3 nucleotides read TGTGCCAGCAGCTTGATCGTCAGGGATACTGAAGCTTTCTTT.

The V and J genes are TRBV7-9 and TRBJ2-5; TRBD2 aligns across 7 bases. Germline loops: CDR1 SEHNR, CDR2 FQNEAQ (reference sequence). J was trimmed by 5 bases and V by 3 bases; bases with no gene match: 9. The CDR3 sequence is 15 residues long. CDR3 protein: CASSFVAQGGETQYF. CDR3 in DNA: TGTGCCAGCAGCTTCGTAGCCCAGGGAGGGGAGACCCAGTACTTC.

A few counts support this clone. The genes are TRBV10-2 and TRBJ1-4; 7 positions match TRBD1. The CDR3 loop spans 14 amino acids. Trimming removed 5 bases from V and 5 bases from J; junction bases left unmatched: 5. Germline lookup yields CDR1 WSHSY and CDR2 SAAADI. CDR3 coding DNA: TGCGCCAGCAGTCAGGGGGGCCGGAATGAAAAACTGTTTTTT. It is translated as CASSQGGRNEKLFF.

The chain joins TRBV5-4 to TRBJ2-1; 9 nucleotides match TRBD2. Germline values: CDR1 SGHNT, CDR2 YYREEE (reference sequence). J gave up 4 bases and V 0 bases, and 2 bases lay outside the gene matches. The CDR3 consists of 15 residues. This CDR3 reads CASSLGAGGYNEQFF. CDR3 bases: TGTGCCAGCAGCTTGGGGGCGGGAGGGTACAATGAGCAGTTCTTC.

This clone is a singleton in its sample. The J gene is TRBJ2-3, the V gene TRBV7-2; 8 nucleotides line up with TRBD2. V trimming: 1 base; J trimming: 7 bases; junction bases outside the gene matches: 7. Germline values: CDR1 SGHTA, CDR2 FQGNSA. The CDR3 has 15 amino acids. Here the CDR3 reads CASSLDRGGLNTQYF. The DNA for the CDR3 is TGTGCCAGCAGCTTAGATCGGGGGGGCCTAAATACGCAGTATTTT.

This chain uses TRBV4-1 with TRBJ2-3; 12 bases are a match to TRBD2. This CDR3 region has 17 residues. V lost 0 bases to trimming and J lost 2 bases; unmatched junction nucleotides: 3. Germline lookup yields CDR1 MGHRA and CDR2 YSYEKL. In DNA form, the CDR3 reads TGCGCCAGCAGCCAAGAAACTAGCGGGAGGCCCACAGATACGCAGTATTTT. Residues: CASSQETSGRPTDTQYF.

The J gene is TRBJ1-1, the V gene TRBV28, with 8 bases matching TRBD1. Germline CDR1 MDHEN, CDR2 SYDVKM. V lost 5 bases, J lost 5 bases, and 4 bases stayed unmatched. The CDR3 is 13 amino acids. The CDR3 here is CASSLQGGTEAFF. The DNA for the CDR3 is TGTGCCAGCAGTCTACAGGGGGGGACTGAAGCTTTCTTT.

V and J are TRBV18 and TRBJ1-3; 10 positions match TRBD1. Trimming removed 3 bases from V and 8 bases from J; junction bases left unmatched: 4. The V gene's germline CDR1 is KGHSH and CDR2 LQKENI. This CDR3 has 14 amino acids. The CDR3 nucleotides read TGTGCCAGCTCACCTTGGGACAGGGGAGACACCATATATTTT. Its protein is CASSPWDRGDTIYF.

The rearrangement joins TRBV19 to TRBJ1-1; maybe TRBD1 (5 bases). This CDR3 is built from 15 residues. In germline, CDR1 is LNHDA, CDR2 SQIVND (reference sequence). The ends were cut back, 4 bases at V and 4 bases at J, with 16 bases in the middle. CDR3 amino acids: CASSTRRVGGTEAFF. CDR3 coding DNA: TGTGCCAGTAGTACCCGAAGGGTGGGGGGCACTGAAGCTTTCTTT.

The chain combines TRBV27 with TRBJ1-1, with 8 bases that match TRBD1. This CDR3 is 16 amino acids long. CDR1 MNHEY and CDR2 SMNVEV come from the germline V gene (reference sequence). V trimming: 2 bases; J trimming: 0 bases; junction bases outside the gene matches: 5. This CDR3 is CASSLQGAGMNTEAFF. CDR3 in DNA: TGTGCCAGCAGTTTACAGGGGGCTGGGATGAACACTGAAGCTTTCTTT.

CDR3 bases: TGTGCCAGCAGCCTCCCAGGGATCGGGTACGAGCAGTACTTC. Protein sequence: CASSLPGIGYEQYF. The chain has TRBV5-6 and TRBJ2-7; TRBD1 is a possible D gene (5 bases). The V and J ends lost 4 bases and 4 bases respectively, with 15 bases between them. The germline V gene encodes CDR1 SGHDT and CDR2 YYEEEE. This CDR3 spans 14 amino acids.

The rearrangement links TRBV7-3 to TRBJ1-5; perhaps TRBD1 as D (5 bases). V lost 4 bases, J lost 5 bases, and 9 bases lay in between. This CDR3 has 13 amino acids. The V gene's germline CDR1 is SGHTA and CDR2 FQGTGA. The CDR3 reads CASSSDRDQPQHF. The CDR3, as DNA: TGTGCCAGCAGCTCAGACAGAGATCAGCCCCAGCATTTT.